This T cell receptor (beta chain) was observed in a study of blood T cells in healthy people across ages. A second PCR, run for roughly 7 to 12 cycles, used a sample-barcoded 5' primer plus a J-beta primer mix. TCRdb fed the 5' RACE reads into MiXCR, producing one record per CDR3 protein. This sample has hundreds of thousands of distinct CDR3 sequences; 58% occur once, and the top ten carry over 35%. Notes on the study in general: Unsorted PBMC input precluded a conclusive naive versus antigen-experienced comparison. A roughly linear age-dependent decrease characterized TCR beta diversity per million T cells. As naive T cell percentage varied, TCR beta diversity correlated strongly with it.

Germline assignment: CDR1 DFQATT and CDR2 SNEGSKA (reference sequence). V lost 5 bases, J lost 3 bases, and 10 bases lay in between. This CDR3 is 12 amino acids long. A word on this clonotype: What it binds is not known.

The TCR comes from a man in his sixties in good health. Material: blood. The chain carries TRBV20-1 and TRBJ2-5; D is perhaps TRBD2 (5 bases). The CDR3 region is CSAPDLKETQYF. The CDR3, as DNA: TGCAGTGCTCCGGACTTAAAAGAGACCCAGTACTTC.